This entry concerns a single TCR beta chain. What it binds is unknown. This sample was included in a study of OX40 agonist ivuxolimab in advanced cancers. Study-level background: The patients' treatment was ivuxolimab, an agonistic anti-OX40 (CD134) antibody. Ivuxolimab doses were 0.01, 0.1, 0.3, 1.5, 3 or 10 mg/kg every 2 weeks.

Germline V lookup: CDR1 SNHLY, CDR2 FYNNEI. The length of the CDR3 is 13 residues. V lost 4 bases, J lost 4 bases, and 11 bases lay in between. Study-wide results and caveats: Specificity for antigen went undetermined in the expanded peripheral T cells. At 0.1 to 3.0 mg/kg, clonal expansion of CD4+ and CD8+ blood T cells had occurred by week 6.

Clones were sequenced by immunoSEQ multiplex PCR, and TCRdb holds only the in-frame ones, with some missing. The sample consists of 35,000 to 40,000 clones, over 70% of them appearing once. This sequence was found in an adult with an advanced solid tumor such as melanoma, head and neck, liver or kidney cancer. The gene calls are TRBV2 and TRBJ2-7; D might be TRBD2 (5 bases). The sequencing here drew on CD4+ or CD8+ T cells sorted from blood, taken in a trial of the OX40 agonist ivuxolimab. For the CDR3, the DNA is TGTGCCAGCAGTGTCGGGATGGGTTACGAGCAGTACTTC. As protein: CASSVGMGYEQYF.